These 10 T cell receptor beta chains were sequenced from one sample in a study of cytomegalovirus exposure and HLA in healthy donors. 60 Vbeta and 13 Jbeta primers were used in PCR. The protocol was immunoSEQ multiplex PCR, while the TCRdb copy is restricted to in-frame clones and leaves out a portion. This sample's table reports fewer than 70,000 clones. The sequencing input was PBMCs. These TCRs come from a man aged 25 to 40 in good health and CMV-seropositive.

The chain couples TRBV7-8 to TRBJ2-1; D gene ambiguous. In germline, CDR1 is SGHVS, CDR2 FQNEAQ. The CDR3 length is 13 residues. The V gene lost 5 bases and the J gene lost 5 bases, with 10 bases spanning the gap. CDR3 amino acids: CASSLNRNNEQFF. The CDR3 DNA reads TGTGCCAGCAGCCTCAACAGAAACAATGAGCAGTTCTTC.

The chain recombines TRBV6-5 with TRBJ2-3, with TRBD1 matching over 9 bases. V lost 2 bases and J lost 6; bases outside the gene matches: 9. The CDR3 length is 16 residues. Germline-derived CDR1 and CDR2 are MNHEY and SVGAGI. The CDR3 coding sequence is TGTGCCAGCAGTTACGGGGGACAGGGAGTGGGTGATACGCAGTATTTT. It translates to CASSYGGQGVGDTQYF.

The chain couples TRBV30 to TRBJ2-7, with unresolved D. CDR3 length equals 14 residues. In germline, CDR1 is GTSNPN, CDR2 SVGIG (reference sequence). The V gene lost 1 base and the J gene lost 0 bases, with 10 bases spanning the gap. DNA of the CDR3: TGTGCCTGGAGTGGTGGGTGGAGCTCCTACGAGCAGTACTTC. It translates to CAWSGGWSSYEQYF. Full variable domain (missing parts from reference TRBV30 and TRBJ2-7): SQTIHQWPATLVQPVGSPLSLECTVEGTSNPNLYWYRQAAGRGLQLLFYSVGIGQISSEVPQNLSASRPQDRQFILSSKKLLLSDSGFYLCAWSGGWSSYEQYFGPGTRLTVT.

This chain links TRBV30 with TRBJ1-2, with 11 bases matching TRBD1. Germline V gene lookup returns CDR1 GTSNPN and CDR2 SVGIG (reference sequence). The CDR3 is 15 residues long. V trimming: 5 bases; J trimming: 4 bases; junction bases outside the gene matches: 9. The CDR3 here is CAWDRTGGAGYGYTF. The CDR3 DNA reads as TGTGCCTGGGACCGGACAGGGGGCGCGGGCTATGGCTACACCTTC.

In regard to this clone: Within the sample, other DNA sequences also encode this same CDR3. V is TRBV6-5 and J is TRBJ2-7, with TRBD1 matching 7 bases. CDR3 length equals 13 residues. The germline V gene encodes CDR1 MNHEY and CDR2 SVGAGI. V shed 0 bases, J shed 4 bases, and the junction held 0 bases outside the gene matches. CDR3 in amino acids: CASSYSRGYEQYF. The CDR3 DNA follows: TGTGCCAGCAGTTACTCCAGGGGGTACGAGCAGTACTTC.

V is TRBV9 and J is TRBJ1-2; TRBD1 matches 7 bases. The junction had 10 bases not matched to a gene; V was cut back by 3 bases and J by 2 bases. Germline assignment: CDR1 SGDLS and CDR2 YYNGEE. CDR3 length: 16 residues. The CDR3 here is CASSAELTGANYGYTF. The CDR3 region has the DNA TGTGCCAGCAGCGCCGAGCTCACAGGGGCGAACTATGGCTACACCTTC.

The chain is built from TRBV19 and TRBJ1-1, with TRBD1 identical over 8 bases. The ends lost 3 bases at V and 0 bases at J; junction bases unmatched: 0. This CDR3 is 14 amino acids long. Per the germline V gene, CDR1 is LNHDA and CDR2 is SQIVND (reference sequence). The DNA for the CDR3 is TGTGCCAGTAGTATGGGACAGGTGAACACTGAAGCTTTCTTT. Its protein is CASSMGQVNTEAFF.

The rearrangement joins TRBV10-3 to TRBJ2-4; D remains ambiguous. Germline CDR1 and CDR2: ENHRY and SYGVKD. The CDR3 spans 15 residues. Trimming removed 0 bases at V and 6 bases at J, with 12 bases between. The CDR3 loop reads CAISESPLRGNIQYF. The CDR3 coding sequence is TGTGCCATCAGTGAGTCTCCCCTCCGAGGAAACATTCAGTACTTC.

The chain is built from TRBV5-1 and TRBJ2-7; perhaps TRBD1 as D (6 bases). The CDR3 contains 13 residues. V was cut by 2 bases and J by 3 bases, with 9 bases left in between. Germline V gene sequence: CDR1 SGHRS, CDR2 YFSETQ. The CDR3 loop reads CASSFGQIYEQYF. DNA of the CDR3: TGCGCCAGCAGCTTCGGACAGATCTACGAGCAGTACTTC.

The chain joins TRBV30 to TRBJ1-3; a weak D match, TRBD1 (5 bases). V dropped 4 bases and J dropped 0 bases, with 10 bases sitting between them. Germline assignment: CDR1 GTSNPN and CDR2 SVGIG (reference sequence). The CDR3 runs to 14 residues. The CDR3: CAWTEGSSGNTIYF. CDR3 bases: TGTGCCTGGACGGAGGGGAGCTCTGGAAACACCATATATTTT.